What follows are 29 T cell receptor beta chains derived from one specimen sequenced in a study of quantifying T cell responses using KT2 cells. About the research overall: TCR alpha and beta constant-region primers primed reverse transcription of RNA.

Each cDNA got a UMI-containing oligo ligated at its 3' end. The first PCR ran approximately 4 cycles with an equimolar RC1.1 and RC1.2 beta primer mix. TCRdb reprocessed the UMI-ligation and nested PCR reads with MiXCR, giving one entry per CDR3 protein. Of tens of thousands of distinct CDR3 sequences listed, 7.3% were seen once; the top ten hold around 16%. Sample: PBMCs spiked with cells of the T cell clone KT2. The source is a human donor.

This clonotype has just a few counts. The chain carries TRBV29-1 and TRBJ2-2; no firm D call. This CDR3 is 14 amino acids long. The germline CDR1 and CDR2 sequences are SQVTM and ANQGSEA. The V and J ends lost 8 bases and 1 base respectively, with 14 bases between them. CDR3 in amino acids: CSCGMSVNTGELFF. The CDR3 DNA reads TGCAGCTGTGGGATGTCAGTGAACACCGGGGAGCTGTTTTTT.

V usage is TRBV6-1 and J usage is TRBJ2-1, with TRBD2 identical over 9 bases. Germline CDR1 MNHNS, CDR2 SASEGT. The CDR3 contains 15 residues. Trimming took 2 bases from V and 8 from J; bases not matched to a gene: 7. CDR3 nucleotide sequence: TGTGCCAGCAGTGAAAGACTAGCGGCCCGGGATGAGCAGTTCTTC. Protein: CASSERLAARDEQFF.

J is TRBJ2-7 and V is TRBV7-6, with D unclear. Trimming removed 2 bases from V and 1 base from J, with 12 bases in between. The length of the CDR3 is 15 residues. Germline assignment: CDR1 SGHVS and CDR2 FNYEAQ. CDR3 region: CASSLSSGLSYEQYF. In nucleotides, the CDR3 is TGTGCCAGCAGCTTATCTTCCGGTCTTTCCTACGAGCAGTACTTC.

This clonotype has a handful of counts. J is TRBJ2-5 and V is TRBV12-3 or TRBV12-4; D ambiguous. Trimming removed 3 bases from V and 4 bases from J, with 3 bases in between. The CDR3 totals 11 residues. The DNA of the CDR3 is TGTGCCAGCAGTTTCGGAGAGACCCAGTACTTC. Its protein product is CASSFGETQYF.

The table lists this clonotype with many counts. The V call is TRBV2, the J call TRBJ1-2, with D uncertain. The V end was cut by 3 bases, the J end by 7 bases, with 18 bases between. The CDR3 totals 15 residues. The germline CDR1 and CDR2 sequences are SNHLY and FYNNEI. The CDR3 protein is CASSDARPIRSGYTF. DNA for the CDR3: TGTGCCAGCAGTGACGCCCGCCCCATCAGGTCTGGCTACACCTTC.

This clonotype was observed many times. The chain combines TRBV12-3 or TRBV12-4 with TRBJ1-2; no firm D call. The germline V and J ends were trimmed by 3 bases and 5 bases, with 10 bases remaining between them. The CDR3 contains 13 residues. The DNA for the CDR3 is TGTGCCAGCAGTTTGGAGGGAACATATGGCTACACCTTC. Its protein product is CASSLEGTYGYTF.

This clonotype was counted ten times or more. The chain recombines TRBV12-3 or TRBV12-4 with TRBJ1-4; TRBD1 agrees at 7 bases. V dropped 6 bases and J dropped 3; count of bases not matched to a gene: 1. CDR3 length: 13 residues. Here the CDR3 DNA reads TGTGCCAGCAGCACAGGGGCTAATGAAAAACTGTTTTTT. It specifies CASSTGANEKLFF.

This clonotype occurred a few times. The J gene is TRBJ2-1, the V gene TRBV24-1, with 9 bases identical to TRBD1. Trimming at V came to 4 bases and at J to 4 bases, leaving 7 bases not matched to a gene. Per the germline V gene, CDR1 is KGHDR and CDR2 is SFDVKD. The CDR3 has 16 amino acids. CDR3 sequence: CATSETGQGLYNEQFF. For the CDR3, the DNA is TGTGCCACCAGTGAAACGGGACAGGGCCTATACAATGAGCAGTTCTTC.

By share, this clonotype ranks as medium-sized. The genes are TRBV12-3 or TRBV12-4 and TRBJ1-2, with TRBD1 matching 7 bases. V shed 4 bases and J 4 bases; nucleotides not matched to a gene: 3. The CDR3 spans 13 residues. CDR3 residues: CASSSSGGYGYTF. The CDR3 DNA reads TGTGCCAGCAGTTCATCAGGGGGCTATGGCTACACCTTC.

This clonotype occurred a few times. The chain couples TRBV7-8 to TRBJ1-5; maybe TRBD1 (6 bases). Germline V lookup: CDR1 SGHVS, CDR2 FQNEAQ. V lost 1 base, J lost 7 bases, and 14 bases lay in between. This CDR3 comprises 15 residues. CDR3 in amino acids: CASSLGQGKKQPQHF. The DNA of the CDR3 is TGTGCCAGCAGCTTAGGCCAGGGGAAAAAACAGCCCCAGCATTTT.

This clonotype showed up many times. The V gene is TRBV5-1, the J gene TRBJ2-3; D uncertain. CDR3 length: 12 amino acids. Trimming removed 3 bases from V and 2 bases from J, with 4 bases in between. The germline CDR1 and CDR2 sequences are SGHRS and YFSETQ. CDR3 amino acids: CASSYATDTQYF. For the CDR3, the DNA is TGCGCCAGCAGCTATGCCACAGATACGCAGTATTTT.

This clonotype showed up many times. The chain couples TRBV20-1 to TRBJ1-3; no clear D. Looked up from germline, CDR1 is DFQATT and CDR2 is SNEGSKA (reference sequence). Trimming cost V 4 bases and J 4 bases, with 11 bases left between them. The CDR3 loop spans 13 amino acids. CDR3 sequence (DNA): TGCAGTGCTATAGAGACAACAGGAAACACCATATATTTT. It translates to CSAIETTGNTIYF.

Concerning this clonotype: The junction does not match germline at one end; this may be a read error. The CDR3 protein is CARSFGGGPANYGYTF. In DNA, the CDR3 is TGTGCCAGAAGCTTCGGGGGAGGGCCGGCTAACTATGGCTACACCTTC. The V and J genes are TRBV5-4 and TRBJ1-2, with a weak D call TRBD1 (5 bases). Looked up from germline, CDR1 is SGHNT and CDR2 is YYREEE (reference sequence). The CDR3 length is 16 residues.

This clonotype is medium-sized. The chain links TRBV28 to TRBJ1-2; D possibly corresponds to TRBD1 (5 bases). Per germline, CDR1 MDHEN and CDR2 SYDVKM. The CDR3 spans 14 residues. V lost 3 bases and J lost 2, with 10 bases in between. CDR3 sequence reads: CASSLVGGNYGYTF. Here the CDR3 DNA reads TGTGCCAGCAGTTTGGTTGGGGGGAACTATGGCTACACCTTC.

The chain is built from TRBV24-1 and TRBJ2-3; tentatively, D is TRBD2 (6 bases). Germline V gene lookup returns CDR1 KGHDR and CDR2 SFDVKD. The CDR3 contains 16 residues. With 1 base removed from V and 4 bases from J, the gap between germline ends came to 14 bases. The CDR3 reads CATSDFGAEGADTQYF. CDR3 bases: TGTGCCACCAGTGATTTCGGGGCGGAGGGAGCAGATACGCAGTATTTT.

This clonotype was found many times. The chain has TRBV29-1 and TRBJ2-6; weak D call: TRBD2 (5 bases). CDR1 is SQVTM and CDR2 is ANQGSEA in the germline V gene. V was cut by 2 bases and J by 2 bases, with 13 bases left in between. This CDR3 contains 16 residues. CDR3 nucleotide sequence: TGCAGCGTTGAATACATTAGGGAGACTGGGGCCAACGTCCTGACTTTC. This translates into CSVEYIRETGANVLTF.

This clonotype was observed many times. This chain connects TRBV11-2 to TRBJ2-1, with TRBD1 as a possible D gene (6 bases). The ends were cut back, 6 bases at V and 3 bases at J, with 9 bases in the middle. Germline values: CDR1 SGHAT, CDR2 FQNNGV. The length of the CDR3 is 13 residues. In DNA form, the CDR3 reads TGTGCCAGCAGAACAGGGATCTACAATGAGCAGTTCTTC. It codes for CASRTGIYNEQFF. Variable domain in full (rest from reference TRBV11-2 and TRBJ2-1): EAGVAQSPRYKIIEKRQSVAFWCNPISGHATLYWYQQILGQGPKLLIQFQNNGVVDDSQLPKDRFSAERLKGVDSTLKIQPAKLEDSAVYLCASRTGIYNEQFFGPGTRLTVL.

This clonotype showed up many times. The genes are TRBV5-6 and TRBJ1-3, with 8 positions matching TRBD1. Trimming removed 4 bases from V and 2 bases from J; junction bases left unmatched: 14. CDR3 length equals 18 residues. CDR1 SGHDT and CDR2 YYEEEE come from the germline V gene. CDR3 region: CASSLRTGPPVAGNTIYF. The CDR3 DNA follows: TGTGCCAGCAGCCTCCGGACAGGGCCACCAGTAGCTGGAAACACCATATATTTT.

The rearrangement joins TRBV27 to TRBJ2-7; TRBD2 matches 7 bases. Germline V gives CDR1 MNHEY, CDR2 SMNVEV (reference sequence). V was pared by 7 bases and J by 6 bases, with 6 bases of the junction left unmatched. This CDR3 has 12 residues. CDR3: CASKGRGSEQYF. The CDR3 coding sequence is TGTGCCAGCAAAGGGCGGGGGAGCGAGCAGTACTTC.

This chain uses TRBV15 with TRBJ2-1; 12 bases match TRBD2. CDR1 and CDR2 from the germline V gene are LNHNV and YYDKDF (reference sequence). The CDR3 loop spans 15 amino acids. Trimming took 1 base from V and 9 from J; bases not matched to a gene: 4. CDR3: CATSRGLAGVSEQFF. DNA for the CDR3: TGTGCCACCAGCAGAGGACTAGCGGGAGTCAGTGAGCAGTTCTTC.

The CDR3 DNA sequence: TGTGCCTGGGGCAAAACAAGGCAGAGCACTGAAGCTTTCTTT. Translation gives CAWGKTRQSTEAFF. The chain carries TRBV30 and TRBJ1-1; D ambiguous. V gave up 5 bases and J gave up 4 bases, with 17 bases separating them. From germline, CDR1 is GTSNPN and CDR2 SVGIG (reference sequence). CDR3 length: 14 residues.

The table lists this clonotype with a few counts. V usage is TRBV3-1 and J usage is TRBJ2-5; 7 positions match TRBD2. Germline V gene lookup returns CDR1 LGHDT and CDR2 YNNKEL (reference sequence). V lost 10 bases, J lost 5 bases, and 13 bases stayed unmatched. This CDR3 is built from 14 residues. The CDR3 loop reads CATTSSGPRETQYF. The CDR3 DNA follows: TGTGCCACAACCTCTAGCGGACCAAGGGAGACCCAGTACTTC.

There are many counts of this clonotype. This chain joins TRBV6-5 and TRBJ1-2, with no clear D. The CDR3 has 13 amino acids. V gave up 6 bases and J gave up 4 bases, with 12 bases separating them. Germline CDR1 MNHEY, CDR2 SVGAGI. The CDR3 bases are TGTGCCAGCAGGTCCGGGGTTCTCTATGGCTACACCTTC. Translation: CASRSGVLYGYTF.

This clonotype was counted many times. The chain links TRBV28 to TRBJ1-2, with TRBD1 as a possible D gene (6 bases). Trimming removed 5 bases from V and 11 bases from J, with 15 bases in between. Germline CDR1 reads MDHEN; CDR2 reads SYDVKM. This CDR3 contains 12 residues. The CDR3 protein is CASSRETGGYTF. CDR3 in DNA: TGTGCCAGCAGTAGAGAGACAGGCGGGTACACCTTC.

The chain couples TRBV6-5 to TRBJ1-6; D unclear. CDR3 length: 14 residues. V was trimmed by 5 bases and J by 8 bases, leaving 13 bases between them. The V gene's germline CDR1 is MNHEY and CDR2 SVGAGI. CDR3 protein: CASSATWEHSPLHF. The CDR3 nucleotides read TGTGCCAGCAGTGCCACTTGGGAGCATTCACCCCTCCACTTT.

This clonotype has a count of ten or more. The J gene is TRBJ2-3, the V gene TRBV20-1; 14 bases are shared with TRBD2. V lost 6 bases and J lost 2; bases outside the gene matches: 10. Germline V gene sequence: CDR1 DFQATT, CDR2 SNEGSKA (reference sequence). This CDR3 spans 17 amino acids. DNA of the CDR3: TGCAGTGCCTCGACTAGCGGGAGGGCTGGGATCACAGATACGCAGTATTTT. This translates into CSASTSGRAGITDTQYF.

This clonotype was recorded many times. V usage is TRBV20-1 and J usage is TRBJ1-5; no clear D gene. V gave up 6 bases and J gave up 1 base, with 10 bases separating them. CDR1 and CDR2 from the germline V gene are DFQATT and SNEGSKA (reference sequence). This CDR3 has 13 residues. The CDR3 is CSAEHGSNQPQHF. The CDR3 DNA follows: TGCAGTGCCGAGCATGGGAGCAATCAGCCCCAGCATTTT.

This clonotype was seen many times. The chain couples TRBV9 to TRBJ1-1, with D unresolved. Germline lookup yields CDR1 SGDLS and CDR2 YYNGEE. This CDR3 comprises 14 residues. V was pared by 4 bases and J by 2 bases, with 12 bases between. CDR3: CASSTDRFNTEAFF. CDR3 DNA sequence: TGTGCCAGCAGCACAGACCGGTTTAACACTGAAGCTTTCTTT.

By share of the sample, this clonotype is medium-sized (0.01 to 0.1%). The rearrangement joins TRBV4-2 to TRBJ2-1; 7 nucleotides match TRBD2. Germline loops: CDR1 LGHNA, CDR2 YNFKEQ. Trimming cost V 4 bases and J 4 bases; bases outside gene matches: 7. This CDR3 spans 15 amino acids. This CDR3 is CASSPAGGSYNEQFF. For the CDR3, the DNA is TGTGCCAGCAGCCCCGCTGGCGGGAGTTACAATGAGCAGTTCTTC.